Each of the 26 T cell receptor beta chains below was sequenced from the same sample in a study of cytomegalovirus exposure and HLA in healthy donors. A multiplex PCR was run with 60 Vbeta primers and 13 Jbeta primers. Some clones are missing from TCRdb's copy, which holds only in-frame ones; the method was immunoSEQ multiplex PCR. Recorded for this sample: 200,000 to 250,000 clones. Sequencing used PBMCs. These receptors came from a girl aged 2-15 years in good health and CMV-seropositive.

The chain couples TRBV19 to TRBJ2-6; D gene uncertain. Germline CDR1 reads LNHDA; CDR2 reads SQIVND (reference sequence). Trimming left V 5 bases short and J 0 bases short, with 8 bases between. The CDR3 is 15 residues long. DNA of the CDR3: TGTGCCAGTAGTGTCACAGTCTCTGGGGCCAACGTCCTGACTTTC. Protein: CASSVTVSGANVLTF.

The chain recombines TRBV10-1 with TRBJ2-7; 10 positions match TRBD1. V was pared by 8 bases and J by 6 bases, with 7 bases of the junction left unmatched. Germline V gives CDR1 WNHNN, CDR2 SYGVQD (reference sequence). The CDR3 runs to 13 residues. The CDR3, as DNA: TGCGCCAGCGGACTGACAGGGGGCGGCGAGCAGTACTTC. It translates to CASGLTGGGEQYF.

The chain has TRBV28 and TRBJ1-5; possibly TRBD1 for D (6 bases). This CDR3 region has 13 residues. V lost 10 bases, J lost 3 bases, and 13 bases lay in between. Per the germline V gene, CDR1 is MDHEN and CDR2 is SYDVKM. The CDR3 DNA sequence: TGTGCCATCAGACAGGACCTCAATCAGCCCCAGCATTTT. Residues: CAIRQDLNQPQHF.

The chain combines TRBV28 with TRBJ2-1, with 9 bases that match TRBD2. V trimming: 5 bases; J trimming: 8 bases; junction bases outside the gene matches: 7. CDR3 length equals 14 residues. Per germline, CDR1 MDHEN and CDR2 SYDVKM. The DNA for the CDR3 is TGTGCCAGCAGTGCCCTAGCGGGATGGGATGAGCAGTTCTTC. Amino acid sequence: CASSALAGWDEQFF.

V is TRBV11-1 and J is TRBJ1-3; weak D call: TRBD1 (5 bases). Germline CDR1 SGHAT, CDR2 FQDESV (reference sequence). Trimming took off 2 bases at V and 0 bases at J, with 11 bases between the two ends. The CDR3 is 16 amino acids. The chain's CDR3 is CASSLQGGSSGNTIYF. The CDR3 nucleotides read TGTGCCAGCAGCTTACAGGGAGGAAGCTCTGGAAACACCATATATTTT.

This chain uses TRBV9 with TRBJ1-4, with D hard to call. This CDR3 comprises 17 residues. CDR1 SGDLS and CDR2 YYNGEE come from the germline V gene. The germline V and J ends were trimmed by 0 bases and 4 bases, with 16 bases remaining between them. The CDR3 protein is CASSVDGLSGINEKLFF. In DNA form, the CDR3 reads TGTGCCAGCAGCGTAGACGGGCTTAGCGGTATTAATGAAAAACTGTTTTTT.

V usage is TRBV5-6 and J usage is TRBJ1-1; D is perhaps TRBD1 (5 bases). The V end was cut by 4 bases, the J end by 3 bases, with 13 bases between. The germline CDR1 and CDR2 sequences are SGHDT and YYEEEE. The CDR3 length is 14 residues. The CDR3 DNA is TGTGCCAGCAGCCCCCAGGGCCGGTACACTGAAGCTTTCTTT. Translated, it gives CASSPQGRYTEAFF.

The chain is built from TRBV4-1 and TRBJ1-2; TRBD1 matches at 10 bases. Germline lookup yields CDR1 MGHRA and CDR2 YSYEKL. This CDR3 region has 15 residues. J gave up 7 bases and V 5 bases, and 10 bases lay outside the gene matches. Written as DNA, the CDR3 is TGCGCCAGCAGCGACAGGGACAGGGGAGTGAGTGGCTACACCTTC. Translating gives CASSDRDRGVSGYTF.

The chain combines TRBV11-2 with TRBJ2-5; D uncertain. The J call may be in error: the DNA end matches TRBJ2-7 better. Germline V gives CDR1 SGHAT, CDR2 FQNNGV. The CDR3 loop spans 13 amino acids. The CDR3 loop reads CASSPKYSYEQYF. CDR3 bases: TGTGCCAGCAGCCCGAAATACTCCTACGAGCAGTACTTC.

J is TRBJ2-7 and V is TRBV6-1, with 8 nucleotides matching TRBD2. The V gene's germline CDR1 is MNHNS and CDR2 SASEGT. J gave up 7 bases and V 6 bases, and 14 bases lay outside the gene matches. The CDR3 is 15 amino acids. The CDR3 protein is CASRMPREGRGEQYF. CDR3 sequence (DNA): TGTGCCAGCAGGATGCCACGGGAGGGCCGAGGGGAGCAGTACTTC.

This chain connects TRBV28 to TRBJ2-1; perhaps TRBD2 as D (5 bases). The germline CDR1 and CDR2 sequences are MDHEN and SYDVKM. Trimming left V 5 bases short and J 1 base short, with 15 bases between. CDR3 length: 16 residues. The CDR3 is CASSLLAPGSYNEQFF. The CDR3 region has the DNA TGTGCCAGCAGTCTTCTAGCCCCTGGATCCTACAATGAGCAGTTCTTC. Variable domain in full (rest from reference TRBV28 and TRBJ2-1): DVKVTQSSRYLVKRTGEKVFLECVQDMDHENMFWYRQDPGLGLRLIYFSYDVKMKEKGDIPEGYSVSREKKERFSLILESASTNQTSMYLCASSLLAPGSYNEQFFGPGTRLTVL.

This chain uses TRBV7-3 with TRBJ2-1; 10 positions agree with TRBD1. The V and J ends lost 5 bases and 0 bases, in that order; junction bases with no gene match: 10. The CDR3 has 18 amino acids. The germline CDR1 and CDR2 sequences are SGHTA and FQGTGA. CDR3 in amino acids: CASSQNRDRGPSYNEQFF. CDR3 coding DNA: TGTGCCAGCAGCCAAAACCGGGACAGGGGACCCTCCTACAATGAGCAGTTCTTC.

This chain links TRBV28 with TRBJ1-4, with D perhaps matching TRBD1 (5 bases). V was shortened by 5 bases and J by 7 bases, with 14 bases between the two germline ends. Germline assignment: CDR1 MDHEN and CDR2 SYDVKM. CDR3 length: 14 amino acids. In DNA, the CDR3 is TGTGCCAGCAGTCAGGGAGGGCTGGGTGAAAAACTGTTTTTT. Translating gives CASSQGGLGEKLFF.

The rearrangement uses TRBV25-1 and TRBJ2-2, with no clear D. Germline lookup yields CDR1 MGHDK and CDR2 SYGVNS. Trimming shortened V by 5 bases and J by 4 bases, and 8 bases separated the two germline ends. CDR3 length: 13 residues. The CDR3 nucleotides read TGTGCCAGCAGTTCTAGAGGCACCGGGGAGCTGTTTTTT. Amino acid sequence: CASSSRGTGELFF.

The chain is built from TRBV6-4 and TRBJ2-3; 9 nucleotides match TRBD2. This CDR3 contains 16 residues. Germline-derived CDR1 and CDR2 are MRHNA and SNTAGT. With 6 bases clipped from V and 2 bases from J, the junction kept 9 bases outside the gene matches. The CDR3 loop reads CASSPVLAGHTDTQYF. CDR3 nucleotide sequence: TGTGCCAGCAGCCCCGTCCTAGCGGGACACACAGATACGCAGTATTTT.

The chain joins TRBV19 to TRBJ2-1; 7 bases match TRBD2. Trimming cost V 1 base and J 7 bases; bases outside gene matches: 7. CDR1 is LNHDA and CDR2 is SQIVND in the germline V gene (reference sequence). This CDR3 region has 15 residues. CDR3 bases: TGTGCCAGTAGTATAGTTTGGACTAGAGGGAATGAGCAGTTCTTC. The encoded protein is CASSIVWTRGNEQFF.

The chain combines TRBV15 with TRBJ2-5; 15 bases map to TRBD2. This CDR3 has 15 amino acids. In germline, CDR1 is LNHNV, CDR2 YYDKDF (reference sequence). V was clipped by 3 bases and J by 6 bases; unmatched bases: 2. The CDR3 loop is CATSRGLAGGKTQYF. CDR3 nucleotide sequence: TGTGCCACCAGCAGGGGACTAGCGGGGGGAAAGACCCAGTACTTC. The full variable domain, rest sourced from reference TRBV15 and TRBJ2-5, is DAMVIQNPRYQVTQFGKPVTLSCSQTLNHNVMYWYQQKSSQAPKLLFHYYDKDFNNEADTPDNFQSRRPNTSFCFLDIRSPGLGDTAMYLCATSRGLAGGKTQYFGPGTRLLVL.

The CDR3 protein is CASSLGAVNTEAFF. The DNA for the CDR3 is TGTGCCAGTAGTCTGGGGGCAGTGAACACTGAAGCTTTCTTT. V and J are TRBV19 and TRBJ1-1, with a tentative D call TRBD1 (6 bases). The CDR3 spans 14 residues. Germline V lookup: CDR1 LNHDA, CDR2 SQIVND (reference sequence). V was trimmed by 5 bases and J by 0 bases, leaving 10 bases between them.

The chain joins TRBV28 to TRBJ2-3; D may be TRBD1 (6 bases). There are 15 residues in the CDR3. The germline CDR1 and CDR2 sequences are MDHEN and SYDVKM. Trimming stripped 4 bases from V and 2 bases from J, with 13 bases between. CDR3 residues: CASSSGHGDTDTQYF. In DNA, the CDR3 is TGTGCCAGCAGTTCGGGACACGGAGACACAGATACGCAGTATTTT.

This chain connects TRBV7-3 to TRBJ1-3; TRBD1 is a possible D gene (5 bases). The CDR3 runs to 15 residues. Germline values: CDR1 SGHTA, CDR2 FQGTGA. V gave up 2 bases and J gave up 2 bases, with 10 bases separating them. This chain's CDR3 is CASSLGGGAGNTIYF. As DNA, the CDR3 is TGTGCCAGCAGCTTAGGGGGGGGTGCTGGAAACACCATATATTTT.

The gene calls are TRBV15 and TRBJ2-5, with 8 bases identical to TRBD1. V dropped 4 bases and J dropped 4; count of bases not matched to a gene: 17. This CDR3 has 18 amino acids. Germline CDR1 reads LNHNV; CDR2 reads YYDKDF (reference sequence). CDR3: CATSKTTGGSTFGETQYF. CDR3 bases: TGTGCCACCAGCAAAACCACAGGGGGATCTACTTTCGGAGAGACCCAGTACTTC.

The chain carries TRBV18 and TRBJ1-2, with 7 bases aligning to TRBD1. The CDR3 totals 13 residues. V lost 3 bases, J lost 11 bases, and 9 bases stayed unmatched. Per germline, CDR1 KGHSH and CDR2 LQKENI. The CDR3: CASSPGQMPFYTF. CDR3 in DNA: TGTGCCAGCTCACCGGGACAGATGCCTTTTTACACCTTC.

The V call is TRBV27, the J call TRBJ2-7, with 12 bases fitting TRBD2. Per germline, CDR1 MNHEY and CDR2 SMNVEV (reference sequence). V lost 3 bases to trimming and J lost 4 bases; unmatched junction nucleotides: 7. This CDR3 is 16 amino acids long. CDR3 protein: CASSFEGTSGLYEQYF. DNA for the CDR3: TGTGCCAGCAGTTTCGAGGGGACTAGCGGGTTGTACGAGCAGTACTTC.

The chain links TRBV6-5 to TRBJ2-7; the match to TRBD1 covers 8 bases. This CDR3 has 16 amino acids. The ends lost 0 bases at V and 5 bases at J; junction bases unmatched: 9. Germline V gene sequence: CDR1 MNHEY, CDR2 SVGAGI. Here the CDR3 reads CASSYSFPTGGNEQYF. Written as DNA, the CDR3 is TGTGCCAGCAGTTACTCGTTTCCCACAGGGGGTAACGAGCAGTACTTC.

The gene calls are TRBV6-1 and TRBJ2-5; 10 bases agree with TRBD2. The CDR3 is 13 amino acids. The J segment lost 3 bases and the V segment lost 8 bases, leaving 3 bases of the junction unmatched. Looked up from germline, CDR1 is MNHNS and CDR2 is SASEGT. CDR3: CASALAGEETQYF. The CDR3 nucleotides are TGTGCCAGCGCCCTAGCGGGAGAAGAGACCCAGTACTTC.

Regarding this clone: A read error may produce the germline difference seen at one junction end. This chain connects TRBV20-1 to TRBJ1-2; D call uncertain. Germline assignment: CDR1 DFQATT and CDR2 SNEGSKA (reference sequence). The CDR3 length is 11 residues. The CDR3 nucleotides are TGCAGTGCAAGAGTGGGCGCTGGCTACACCTTC. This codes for CSARVGAGYTF.